These T cell receptor beta chains were read from a single sample in a study of T cell repertoires in cytomegalovirus infection. TCRdb ran MiXCR on the reads and lists one entry per CDR3 protein. The sample yields about 830,000 distinct CDR3 sequences, about 30% seen once. Their target antigens are unknown. The input for sequencing was cultured CD8+ T cells from PBMCs, taken from culture after CMV antigen stimulation. The receptors shown here come from a human donor in good health (CMV status not recorded). Some clones in this sample may be carry-over from other donors' samples. The CDR3 runs from the conserved cysteine through the conserved F or W. A D gene is named only where the DNA matches it firmly. Size tells how often a clone was seen (once, few, many) or the class of an expanded clone, and some rows leave it out.

TRBD2	TRBV4-1	NA	TRBJ2-3	TGCGCCAGCAGCCAAGATGCATACGGGAGGGTTACAGTACACGATACGCAGTATTTT	CASSQDAYGRVTVHDTQYF
NA	TRBV7-6	many	TRBJ2-2	TGTGCCAGCAGCCACAATATGGACTTTAACACCGGGGAGCTGTTTTTT	CASSHNMDFNTGELFF
NA	TRBV5-5	NA	TRBJ1-4	TGTGCCAGCACCAGTCAGGGAACGGGTGAAAAACTGTTTTTT	CASTSQGTGEKLFF
TRBD2	TRBV27	NA	TRBJ2-5	TGTGCCAGCGGCAACCCGGGACTAAAAGAGACCCAGTACTTC	CASGNPGLKETQYF
NA	TRBV2	NA	TRBJ1-2	TGTGCCAGCAGTGAATGGGAGACAGACTATGGCTACACCTTC	CASSEWETDYGYTF
NA	TRBV7-9	few	TRBJ1-5	TGTGCCAGCAGCTCGTTGACAGGCAATCAGCCCCAGCATTTT	CASSSLTGNQPQHF
NA	TRBV6-5	NA	TRBJ2-7	TGTGCCAGCAGTCATCGGGGAGGCCTCTACGAGCAGTACTTC	CASSHRGGLYEQYF
TRBD1	TRBV14	few	TRBJ1-1	TGTGCCAGCAGCCAAGATACAGGGGAGGTATGGACTGAAGCTTTCTTT	CASSQDTGEVWTEAFF
NA	TRBV7-9	many	TRBJ2-1	TGTGCCAGCAGCTTACCAGACACATTGGGAGTAAATAGGGATAGCTCCTACAATGAGCAGTTCTTC	CASSLPDTLGVNRDSSYNEQFF
TRBD2	TRBV2	NA	TRBJ2-1	TGTGCCAACAGGGCTAGCGGGGCCAATGAGCAGTTCTTC	CANRASGANEQFF
TRBD1	TRBV4-3	few	TRBJ1-5	TGCGCCAGCAGCCAAGATTTGGGACAGGGACTTAATCAGCCCCAGCATTTT	CASSQDLGQGLNQPQHF
NA	TRBV7-8	many	TRBJ1-4	TGTGCCAGCAGCCGGGACATATCGGATGAAAAACTGTTTTTT	CASSRDISDEKLFF
NA	TRBV12-3/TRBV12-4	few	TRBJ2-1	TGTGCCAGCAGTTTTTCCGTTTCCAGGTACAATGAGCAGTTCTTC	CASSFSVSRYNEQFF
NA	TRBV6-2/TRBV6-3	few	TRBJ2-2	TGTGCCAGCAGTCTTCGCAGACAGGAGCCCGGGGAGCTGTTTTTT	CASSLRRQEPGELFF
NA	TRBV7-6	many	TRBJ2-2	TGTGCCAGCAGCCCGCAGGGTCGACACACCGGGGAGCTGTTTTTT	CASSPQGRHTGELFF
TRBD1	TRBV4-1	few	TRBJ2-1	TGCGCCAGCCGTCGACCCGGGACAGCCAATGAGCAGTTCTTC	CASRRPGTANEQFF
NA	TRBV7-9	NA	TRBJ2-3	TGTGCCAGCAGCTCATGGGACAGCACAGATACGCAGTATTTT	CASSSWDSTDTQYF
NA	TRBV2	few	TRBJ1-6	TGTGCCAGCAGTGAGGGTGCTGCGAGCTCCTATAATTCACCCCTCCACTTT	CASSEGAASSYNSPLHF
TRBD2	TRBV18	NA	TRBJ2-5	TGTGCCAGCTCACTTTGGACTAGCAGAGAGGGGGGAGAGACCCAGTACTTC	CASSLWTSREGGETQYF
NA	TRBV27	NA	TRBJ1-5	TGTGCCAGCAGTTTATCGCCAGGGAGTAGGCCCCAGCATTTT	CASSLSPGSRPQHF
NA	TRBV7-6	few	TRBJ2-3	TGTGCCAGCAGCCCCTTTGTCCCAGATACGCAGTATTTT	CASSPFVPDTQYF
NA	TRBV19	NA	TRBJ1-2	TGTGCCAGTAGTATAGGAGGGCCAGGGACATCGTATGGCTACACCTTC	CASSIGGPGTSYGYTF
NA	TRBV7-4	NA	TRBJ1-1	TGTGCCAGCTGGGACATGGGGAACACTGAAGCTTTCTTT	CASWDMGNTEAFF
NA	TRBV6-1	few	TRBJ1-1	TGTGCCAGCAGTGAAGCCCAGGGGAGGACTGAAGCTTTCTTT	CASSEAQGRTEAFF
TRBD2	TRBV7-2	many	TRBJ2-5	TGTGCCAGCAGCTCGACTAGCGGGGTTCAAGAGACCCAGTACTTC	CASSSTSGVQETQYF
TRBD1	TRBV4-1	NA	TRBJ2-5	TGCGCCAGCAGCCAAGCGGAACAGGGGGCAGGGGAAGAGACCCAGTACTTC	CASSQAEQGAGEETQYF
NA	TRBV2	NA	TRBJ1-5	TGTGCCAGCGGATCGGGGCGGAGGGCCCGAAATCAGCCCCAGCATTTT	CASGSGRRARNQPQHF
NA	TRBV7-9	few	TRBJ1-2	TGTGCCAGCAGCTTAGTCGGCGGGGGAGTGGAAGGCTACACCTTC	CASSLVGGGVEGYTF
TRBD1	TRBV11-2	NA	TRBJ2-5	TGTGCCAGCAGCACCCGGACAGGGAGAGAGACCCAGTACTTC	CASSTRTGRETQYF